The text below deals with one TCR beta chain. The data belong to a study of blood T cell repertoires in COVID-19. In the study overall: T cells, B-cell-depleted T cells, or PBMCs provided the cDNA or gDNA that served as material.

Trimming pared 2 bases from V and 3 bases from J, leaving 11 bases between. Germline loops: CDR1 MDHEN, CDR2 SYDVKM. This CDR3 is 15 amino acids long. In the source study's methods: Reference gene primer amplification gave nucleated cell count estimates. The assay was immunoSEQ multiplex PCR, and TCRdb's table has in-frame clones only and misses some. V, J and clone size are those of that table, while D and trimming were read from the DNA. The data hold a few hundred thousand clones, with more than 80% observed a single time. The clonotype comes from a man between 35 and 55 years old with acute or convalescent COVID-19. Sequences were obtained from peripheral blood. The rearrangement uses TRBV28 and TRBJ2-1, with TRBD2 as a possible D gene (6 bases). CDR3: CASSLGGISYNEQFF. CDR3 DNA sequence: TGTGCCAGCAGTTTAGGCGGGATAAGCTACAATGAGCAGTTCTTC.